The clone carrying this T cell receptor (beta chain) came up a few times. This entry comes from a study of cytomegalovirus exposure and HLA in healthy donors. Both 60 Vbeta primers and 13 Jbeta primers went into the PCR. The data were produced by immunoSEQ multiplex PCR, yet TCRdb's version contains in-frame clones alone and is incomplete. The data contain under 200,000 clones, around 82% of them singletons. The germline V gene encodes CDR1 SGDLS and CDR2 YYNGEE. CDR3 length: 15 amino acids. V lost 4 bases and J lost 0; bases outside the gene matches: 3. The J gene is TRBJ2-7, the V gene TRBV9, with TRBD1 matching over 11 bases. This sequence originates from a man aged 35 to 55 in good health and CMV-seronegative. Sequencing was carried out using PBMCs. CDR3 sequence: CASSLGQGGSYEQYF. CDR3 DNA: TGTGCCAGCAGCTTGGGACAGGGGGGCTCCTACGAGCAGTACTTC.